This T cell receptor (beta chain) comes out of a study of blood T cell repertoires in COVID-19. Study summary: PBMCs, B-cell-depleted T cells, or T cells provided the cDNA or gDNA that made up the material.

Repertoires were generated with immunoSEQ multiplex PCR, while TCRdb's copy carries only in-frame clones and drops some. The sample lists about 320,000 clones; nearly 90% were seen once. Recruitment covered roughly 24 US areas and drew participants whose ages spanned roughly 18 to 95 years. Trimming took off 9 bases at V and 2 bases at J, with 17 bases between the two ends. The CDR3 runs to 15 residues. The germline gives CDR1 LNHDA, CDR2 SQIVND (reference sequence). The receptor comes from a young woman who had recovered from COVID-19. V gene TRBV19 combines with J gene TRBJ1-5; D is unclear. Material for sequencing was PBMCs or T cells enriched from blood (not recorded which). The CDR3 is CASLQLARGNQPQHF. In DNA form, the CDR3 reads TGTGCCAGCCTGCAATTAGCTCGAGGCAATCAGCCCCAGCATTTT.